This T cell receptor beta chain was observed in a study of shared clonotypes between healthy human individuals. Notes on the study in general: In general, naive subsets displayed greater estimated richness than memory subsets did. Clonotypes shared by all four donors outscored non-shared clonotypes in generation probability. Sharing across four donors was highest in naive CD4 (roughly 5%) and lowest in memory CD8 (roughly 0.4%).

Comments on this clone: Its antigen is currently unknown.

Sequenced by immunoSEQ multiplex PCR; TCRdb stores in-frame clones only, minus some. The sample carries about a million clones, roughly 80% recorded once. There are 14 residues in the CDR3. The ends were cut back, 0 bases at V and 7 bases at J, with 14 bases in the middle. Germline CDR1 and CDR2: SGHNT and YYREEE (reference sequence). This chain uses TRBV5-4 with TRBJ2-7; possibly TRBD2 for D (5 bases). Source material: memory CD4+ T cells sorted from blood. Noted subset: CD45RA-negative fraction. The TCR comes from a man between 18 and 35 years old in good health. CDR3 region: CASSLAGGQKEQYF. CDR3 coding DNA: TGTGCCAGCAGCTTGGCGGGCGGGCAGAAGGAGCAGTACTTC.